These 24 T cell receptor beta chains were all obtained from the same sample, sequenced in a study of cytomegalovirus exposure and HLA in healthy donors. Researchers ran the PCR with 60 Vbeta and 13 Jbeta primers. TCRdb's table, derived via immunoSEQ multiplex PCR, lists solely in-frame clones and lacks some. This table holds about 130,000 clones. Sequenced sample: PBMCs. These receptors were obtained from a woman in her sixties in good health and CMV-seronegative.

The V gene is TRBV6-6, the J gene TRBJ2-3, with 8 bases fitting TRBD2. The CDR3 runs 16 residues. Germline assignment: CDR1 MNHNY and CDR2 SVGAGI (reference sequence). The J segment lost 5 bases and the V segment lost 6 bases, leaving 13 bases of the junction unmatched. CDR3 in DNA: TGTGCCAGCAGCCCCGGTGGGGTACTAGCGGTAGATACGCAGTATTTT. Translation: CASSPGGVLAVDTQYF.

The V call is TRBV5-6, the J call TRBJ2-2, with D maybe TRBD2 (6 bases). Germline V gives CDR1 SGHDT, CDR2 YYEEEE. The CDR3 is made up of 16 amino acids. The V gene lost 0 bases and the J gene lost 1 base, with 10 bases spanning the gap. The chain's CDR3 is CASSLGGTLNTGELFF. In nucleotides, the CDR3 is TGTGCCAGCAGCTTGGGTGGGACTTTGAACACCGGGGAGCTGTTTTTT.

This chain uses TRBV28 with TRBJ2-2; D perhaps matches TRBD2 (5 bases). The CDR3 runs 13 residues. Trimming left V 6 bases short and J 3 bases short, with 8 bases between. Germline CDR1 is MDHEN and CDR2 is SYDVKM. CDR3 nucleotides: TGTGCCAGCAGGCGGGCGTACACCGGGGAGCTGTTTTTT. Protein: CASRRAYTGELFF.

The genes are TRBV27 and TRBJ1-2, with D possibly TRBD1 on 6 matching bases. The germline V and J ends were trimmed by 5 bases and 4 bases, with 11 bases remaining between them. The germline gives CDR1 MNHEY, CDR2 SMNVEV (reference sequence). The CDR3 runs 13 residues. CDR3 coding DNA: TGTGCCAGCAGTCCCGCGGACAGCTATGGCTACACCTTC. It yields the protein CASSPADSYGYTF.

The CDR3 DNA follows: TGCGCCAGCAGCTTGAAACAGACAGATACGCAGTATTTT. Protein: CASSLKQTDTQYF. The rearrangement links TRBV5-1 to TRBJ2-3; no reliable D call. V was shortened by 1 base and J by 3 bases, with 6 bases between the two germline ends. CDR3 length equals 13 residues. CDR1 and CDR2 (germline): SGHRS, YFSETQ.

V is TRBV9 and J is TRBJ2-3, with a weak D call TRBD1 (5 bases). V was trimmed by 4 bases and J by 0 bases, leaving 12 bases between them. The CDR3 is 15 residues long. Germline V gene data show CDR1 as SGDLS and CDR2 as YYNGEE. The DNA of the CDR3 is TGTGCCAGCAGCCCCCCCGGACAAAGCACAGATACGCAGTATTTT. It translates to CASSPPGQSTDTQYF.

V is TRBV27 and J is TRBJ2-1; perhaps TRBD1 as D (5 bases). The V end was cut by 5 bases, the J end by 5 bases, with 16 bases between. CDR3 size: 15 residues. CDR1 and CDR2 (germline): MNHEY, SMNVEV (reference sequence). CDR3 sequence (DNA): TGTGCCAGCAGTACCTGGACACAACCTAACAATGAGCAGTTCTTC. This translates into CASSTWTQPNNEQFF.

The chain couples TRBV6-5 to TRBJ2-3, with TRBD1 as a possible D gene (6 bases). Per germline, CDR1 MNHEY and CDR2 SVGAGI. Deletions cut 0 bases from V and 7 bases from J, with 14 bases between. The length of the CDR3 is 15 residues. CDR3: CASSYSRGTPNTQYF. The DNA for the CDR3 is TGTGCCAGCAGTTACTCGAGGGGGACCCCTAATACGCAGTATTTT.

The chain has TRBV6-5 and TRBJ2-5; the D gene is possibly TRBD1 (6 bases). CDR1 is MNHEY, CDR2 SVGAGI, per germline. The CDR3 length is 12 residues. V was cut by 8 bases and J by 3 bases, with 10 bases left in between. The CDR3 DNA reads TGTGCCAGCGGGCAGGGGAAAGAGACCCAGTACTTC. Translating it yields CASGQGKETQYF.

The chain employs TRBV19 and TRBJ1-1; D gene uncertain. V lost 3 bases and J lost 8, with 7 bases in between. The CDR3 runs to 11 residues. Per germline, CDR1 LNHDA and CDR2 SQIVND (reference sequence). CDR3 amino acids: CASSIPGEAFF. The DNA of the CDR3 is TGTGCCAGTAGTATTCCGGGAGAAGCTTTCTTT.

The V call is TRBV27, the J call TRBJ2-7; D uncertain. Germline V gives CDR1 MNHEY, CDR2 SMNVEV (reference sequence). Trimming cost V 6 bases and J 4 bases, with 13 bases left between them. CDR3 length: 13 amino acids. Written as DNA, the CDR3 is TGTGCCAGCAGCCACGCCCCGAGATACGAGCAGTACTTC. Protein: CASSHAPRYEQYF.

The chain employs TRBV6-5 and TRBJ1-2; D may be TRBD1 (5 bases). The germline V gene encodes CDR1 MNHEY and CDR2 SVGAGI. Trimming stripped 5 bases from V and 2 bases from J, with 15 bases between. The CDR3 contains 15 residues. CDR3 sequence: CASSLRRTSNYGYTF. The DNA of the CDR3 is TGTGCCAGCAGTCTCCGTAGGACAAGCAACTATGGCTACACCTTC.

The chain employs TRBV6-5 and TRBJ2-1, with 13 bases identical to TRBD2. J lost 3 bases, V lost 5 bases, and 1 base had no gene match. Per germline, CDR1 MNHEY and CDR2 SVGAGI. The CDR3 runs to 15 residues. The CDR3 DNA reads as TGTGCCAGCAGTAGACTAGCGGGAGGCTACAATGAGCAGTTCTTC. Amino acid sequence: CASSRLAGGYNEQFF.

The chain links TRBV4-2 to TRBJ1-1, with 7 bases lining up with TRBD1. This CDR3 is 15 amino acids long. V lost 3 bases to trimming and J lost 0 bases; unmatched junction nucleotides: 4. Germline V gives CDR1 LGHNA, CDR2 YNFKEQ. CDR3 in amino acids: CASSHPDRVNTEAFF. The CDR3 region has the DNA TGTGCCAGCAGCCACCCAGACAGGGTGAACACTGAAGCTTTCTTT.

The J gene is TRBJ2-7, the V gene TRBV28; D is perhaps TRBD2 (5 bases). Trimming cost V 1 base and J 1 base, with 20 bases left between them. The CDR3 has 18 residues. CDR1 MDHEN and CDR2 SYDVKM come from the germline V gene. CDR3 residues: CASSLLIGLSVTSYEQYF. The CDR3 DNA is TGTGCCAGCAGTTTATTAATTGGGCTTAGCGTTACTTCCTACGAGCAGTACTTC.

The V gene is TRBV19, the J gene TRBJ1-6; 9 bases agree with TRBD1. J gave up 2 bases and V 6 bases, and 8 bases lay outside the gene matches. The CDR3 runs 17 residues. Germline CDR1 reads LNHDA; CDR2 reads SQIVND (reference sequence). The CDR3 loop reads CASRLGQGHPYNSPLHF. For the CDR3, the DNA is TGTGCCAGTAGACTAGGACAGGGGCATCCCTATAATTCACCCCTCCACTTT.

This chain connects TRBV7-9 to TRBJ2-3, with TRBD1 matching 7 bases. The CDR3 runs to 15 residues. V dropped 2 bases and J dropped 1; count of bases not matched to a gene: 3. Germline V gives CDR1 SEHNR, CDR2 FQNEAQ (reference sequence). The CDR3 sequence is CASSLLGTGTDTQYF. Here the CDR3 DNA reads TGTGCCAGCAGCTTATTAGGGACAGGCACAGATACGCAGTATTTT.

The chain joins TRBV7-9 to TRBJ2-1, with D possibly TRBD2 on 7 matching bases. Trimming cost V 4 bases and J 4 bases, with 14 bases left between them. The germline gives CDR1 SEHNR, CDR2 FQNEAQ (reference sequence). CDR3 size: 15 residues. CDR3 amino acids: CASSSEGGVYNEQFF. CDR3 coding DNA: TGTGCCAGCAGCTCCGAGGGGGGGGTGTACAATGAGCAGTTCTTC.

This chain uses TRBV7-2 with TRBJ2-7, with 7 nucleotides matching TRBD2. From germline, CDR1 is SGHTA and CDR2 FQGNSA. Germline trimming cut 8 bases from V and 8 bases from J; bases unmatched to any gene: 12. The CDR3 length is 13 residues. For the CDR3, the DNA is TGTGCCAGCGGACCGAGGGAGGGGATCAAGCAGTACTTC. Amino acids: CASGPREGIKQYF.

The V call is TRBV14, the J call TRBJ2-4; 8 bases align to TRBD1. J was trimmed by 0 bases and V by 2 bases; bases with no gene match: 12. Germline values: CDR1 SGHDN, CDR2 FVKESK. The CDR3 runs to 19 residues. Here the CDR3 reads CASSQLGQGGPLAKNIQYF. CDR3 DNA: TGTGCCAGCAGCCAATTAGGACAGGGAGGCCCTCTAGCCAAAAACATTCAGTACTTC.

V usage is TRBV25-1 and J usage is TRBJ1-4, with 10 bases aligning to TRBD1. Germline CDR1 reads MGHDK; CDR2 reads SYGVNS. This CDR3 is 15 amino acids long. The CDR3 here is CAREMGTGVNEKLFF. CDR3 DNA sequence: TGTGCAAGGGAGATGGGGACAGGGGTAAATGAAAAACTGTTTTTT.

The chain recombines TRBV7-9 with TRBJ2-7; 7 nucleotides match TRBD2. The CDR3 consists of 14 residues. V lost 6 bases and J lost 2; bases outside the gene matches: 7. The germline V gene has CDR1 SEHNR and CDR2 FQNEAQ (reference sequence). CDR3 amino acids: CASSLSGSTYEQYF. As DNA, the CDR3 is TGTGCCAGCAGTCTTAGCGGGTCGACCTACGAGCAGTACTTC.

The J gene is TRBJ2-7, the V gene TRBV15; 7 nucleotides agree with TRBD2. The CDR3 sequence is 15 residues long. Germline CDR1 LNHNV, CDR2 YYDKDF (reference sequence). With V trimmed by 4 bases and J by 2 bases, 8 bases remained unmatched. CDR3 coding DNA: TGTGCCACCAGCACCAAGTGGGGGGGGGCCTACGAGCAGTACTTC. Its translation is CATSTKWGGAYEQYF.

V usage is TRBV4-1 and J usage is TRBJ2-7, with D possibly being TRBD1 (5 bases). V lost 0 bases and J 6 bases, leaving 6 bases between the germline ends. CDR1 is MGHRA, CDR2 YSYEKL, per germline. CDR3 size: 12 residues. CDR3 region: CASSQDRVEQYF. In nucleotides, the CDR3 is TGCGCCAGCAGCCAAGACAGGGTCGAGCAGTACTTC.